This TCR beta chain was retrieved from a study of identical twins. General observations from the study: Memory repertoires showed no such pattern, whereas abundant cord blood beta clonotypes carried fewer insertions.

All donors were healthy Caucasians. In the case of this clonotype: Its antigen is undetermined.

TCRdb ran MiXCR on the 5' RACE reads and lists one entry per CDR3 protein. The table lists around 490,000 distinct CDR3 sequences, approximately 20% of them singletons. The CDR3 extends over 12 amino acids. The germline gives CDR1 MNHEY, CDR2 SVGEGT. Trimming took 6 bases from V and 2 from J, leaving 7 bases between them. This same sample was also taken into another study, of yellow fever vaccine responses in identical twins. As that report states: Twin vaccine T cell responses reportedly seemed partly convergent, partly personalized.

The chain links TRBV6-2 or TRBV6-3 to TRBJ2-5; D not certain. This TCR derives from a woman between 18 and 29 years old in good health. What was sequenced was CD4+ T cells sorted from blood. DNA of the CDR3: TGTGCCAGCAGGTCTTCTCAAGAGACCCAGTACTTC. Translation: CASRSSQETQYF.